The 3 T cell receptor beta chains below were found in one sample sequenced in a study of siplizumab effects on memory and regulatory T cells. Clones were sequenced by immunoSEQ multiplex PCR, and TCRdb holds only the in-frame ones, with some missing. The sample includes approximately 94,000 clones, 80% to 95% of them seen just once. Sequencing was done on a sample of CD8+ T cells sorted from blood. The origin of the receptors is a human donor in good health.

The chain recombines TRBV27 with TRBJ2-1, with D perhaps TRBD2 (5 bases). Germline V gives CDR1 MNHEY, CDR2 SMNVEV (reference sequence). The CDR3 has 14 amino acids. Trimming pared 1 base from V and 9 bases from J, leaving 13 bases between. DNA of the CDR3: TGTGCCAGCAGTTTATATGGTGGAGGAGGTGAGCAGTTCTTC. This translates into CASSLYGGGGEQFF.

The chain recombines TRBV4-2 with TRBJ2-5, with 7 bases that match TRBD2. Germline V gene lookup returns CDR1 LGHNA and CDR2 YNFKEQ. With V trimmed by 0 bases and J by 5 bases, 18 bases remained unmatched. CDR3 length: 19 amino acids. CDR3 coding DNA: TGTGCCAGCAGCCAAGATTGGATTGTCGGGAGGCCTTCGGGGGAGACCCAGTACTTC. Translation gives CASSQDWIVGRPSGETQYF.

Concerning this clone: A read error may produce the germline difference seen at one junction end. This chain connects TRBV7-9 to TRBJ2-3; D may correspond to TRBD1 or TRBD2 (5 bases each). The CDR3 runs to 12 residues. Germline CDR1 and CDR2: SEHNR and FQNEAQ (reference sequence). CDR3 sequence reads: CASCLGADTQYF. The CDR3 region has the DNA TGTGCCAGCTGCTTGGGGGCAGATACGCAGTATTTT.